What follows are 20 T cell receptor beta chains derived from one specimen sequenced in a study of blood T cells in healthy people across ages. A second PCR, run for roughly 7 to 11 cycles, used a sample-barcoded 5' primer plus a J-beta primer mix. TCRdb reprocessed the 5' RACE reads via MiXCR and lists one record per CDR3 protein. The sample lists about 970,000 distinct CDR3 sequences, roughly 50% occurring once. Sequenced material: blood. Receptors originate from a woman aged 60-70 years in good health.

Turning to this clonotype: One end of the junction varies from germline; a read error may be responsible. The chain carries TRBV29-1 and TRBJ1-4; D call uncertain. The CDR3 spans 12 residues. Germline CDR1 SQVTM, CDR2 ANQGSEA. CDR3 coding DNA: TGCAGCGTCGAAGGGTATGGAGAAAAACTGTTTTTT. It is translated as CSVEGYGEKLFF.

This chain uses TRBV20-1 with TRBJ1-4; 9 nucleotides agree with TRBD1. The V gene end was trimmed by 5 bases and the J gene end by 4 bases; junction bases not matched to a gene: 2. The CDR3 has 13 amino acids. Germline CDR1 and CDR2: DFQATT and SNEGSKA (reference sequence). The CDR3, as DNA: TGCAGTGCTGTGACAGGGGGTAATGAAAAACTGTTTTTT. Translated, it gives CSAVTGGNEKLFF.

This chain joins TRBV20-1 and TRBJ2-3, with 7 bases aligning to TRBD2. The CDR3 covers 16 residues. V lost 0 bases and J lost 0; bases outside the gene matches: 6. CDR1 and CDR2 from the germline V gene are DFQATT and SNEGSKA (reference sequence). The CDR3 loop reads CSARDVGEGSTDTQYF. In DNA, the CDR3 is TGCAGTGCTAGAGATGTGGGGGAGGGGAGCACAGATACGCAGTATTTT.

The chain couples TRBV20-1 to TRBJ2-5, with a possible D match to TRBD2 (6 bases). Germline lookup yields CDR1 DFQATT and CDR2 SNEGSKA (reference sequence). Trimming pared 6 bases from V and 4 bases from J, leaving 21 bases between. The CDR3 totals 15 residues. As DNA, the CDR3 is TGCAGTGCCCCGCCCCAGGTTAAGGGAGGAGAGACCCAGTACTTC. This encodes CSAPPQVKGGETQYF.

This clonotype was counted only a few times. V gene TRBV28 combines with J gene TRBJ2-7; the D gene is possibly TRBD2 (5 bases). Germline lookup yields CDR1 MDHEN and CDR2 SYDVKM. Trimming left V 7 bases short and J 8 bases short, with 12 bases between. The length of the CDR3 is 11 residues. CDR3 sequence reads: CASTSPRKQYF. CDR3 DNA: TGTGCCAGCACTAGCCCGCGAAAGCAGTACTTC.

This clonotype was recorded at least ten times. The CDR3: CAWRGRGEQYF. CDR3 nucleotides: TGTGCCTGGAGGGGGAGGGGCGAGCAGTACTTC. The chain employs TRBV30 and TRBJ2-7; TRBD2 matches at 7 bases. V shed 3 bases, J shed 6 bases, and the junction held 2 bases outside the gene matches. Looked up from germline, CDR1 is GTSNPN and CDR2 is SVGIG (reference sequence). The CDR3 contains 11 residues.

The chain is built from TRBV27 and TRBJ2-7; 8 bases are shared with TRBD2. The CDR3 runs to 15 residues. J was trimmed by 7 bases and V by 5 bases; bases with no gene match: 13. Germline V CDR1 and CDR2: MNHEY, SMNVEV (reference sequence). The CDR3 spells CASSTSAGGKGEQYF. The DNA of the CDR3 is TGTGCCAGCAGTACCTCTGCGGGGGGTAAAGGAGAGCAGTACTTC.

J is TRBJ1-2 and V is TRBV10-1; 8 bases match TRBD1. There are 16 residues in the CDR3. In germline, CDR1 is WNHNN, CDR2 SYGVQD (reference sequence). Trimming removed 0 bases from V and 7 bases from J; junction bases left unmatched: 10. The CDR3 loop is CASSESSGRGQSGYTF. CDR3 DNA: TGCGCCAGCAGTGAGTCGAGTGGCAGGGGGCAGAGTGGCTACACCTTC.

The chain employs TRBV7-3 and TRBJ2-3, with D maybe TRBD1 (5 bases). Germline assignment: CDR1 SGHTA and CDR2 FQGTGA. The CDR3 has 15 amino acids. V lost 1 base and J 2 bases, leaving 10 bases between the germline ends. The CDR3 loop is CASSLNAGLTDTQYF. The CDR3 nucleotides read TGTGCCAGCAGCTTAAACGCAGGGCTCACAGATACGCAGTATTTT.

The rearrangement links TRBV6-5 to TRBJ2-1; 8 bases map to TRBD2. From germline, CDR1 is MNHEY and CDR2 SVGAGI. CDR3 length: 15 amino acids. V trimming: 4 bases; J trimming: 1 base; junction bases outside the gene matches: 3. CDR3 protein: CASSLAGRSYNEQFF. As DNA, the CDR3 is TGTGCCAGCAGTTTAGCGGGACGGTCCTACAATGAGCAGTTCTTC.

This chain links TRBV20-1 with TRBJ2-5; D unresolved. Trimming shortened V by 0 bases and J by 5 bases, and 10 bases separated the two germline ends. The CDR3 length is 13 residues. Germline values: CDR1 DFQATT, CDR2 SNEGSKA (reference sequence). The CDR3 DNA reads TGCAGTGCTAGAGATGGTAGTCCGGAGACCCAGTACTTC. Its translation: CSARDGSPETQYF.

The sample holds a few counts of this clonotype. This rearrangement joins TRBV7-2 to TRBJ2-1, with D unresolved. The V and J ends lost 1 base and 7 bases respectively, with 17 bases between them. Germline CDR1 SGHTA, CDR2 FQGNSA. This CDR3 contains 16 residues. The CDR3 coding sequence is TGTGCCAGCAGCTTAGGGTCCGCTAGGAACGTGAATGAGCAGTTCTTC. Protein: CASSLGSARNVNEQFF.

CDR3 coding DNA: TGTGCCAGCAGTTTAAGGGGGCCGGGGGGGACCCAGTACTTC. Protein sequence: CASSLRGPGGTQYF. The V and J genes are TRBV12-3 or TRBV12-4 and TRBJ2-7; D is possibly TRBD1 or TRBD2 (7 bases each). The end of the DNA is better explained by TRBJ2-5, so the J call may be wrong. CDR3 length equals 14 residues.

The J gene is TRBJ2-5, the V gene TRBV20-1; 8 nucleotides align to TRBD2. The J call may not be correct, given that the DNA end is closer to TRBJ2-7. From germline, CDR1 is DFQATT and CDR2 SNEGSKA (reference sequence). This CDR3 region has 15 residues. The CDR3 bases are TGCAGTGCTAGCCCTTCCTATAGCGGGACCTACGAGCAGTACTTC. Translation gives CSASPSYSGTYEQYF.

This clonotype was counted once. This chain uses TRBV11-3 with TRBJ2-3, with TRBD2 matching 11 bases. The V and J ends lost 5 bases and 1 base, in that order; junction bases with no gene match: 8. From germline, CDR1 is SGHNT and CDR2 YENEEA. The CDR3 has 17 residues. The CDR3 region is CASSVTSGSWGTDTQYF. CDR3 coding DNA: TGTGCCAGCAGCGTCACTAGCGGGAGTTGGGGCACAGATACGCAGTATTTT.

The rearrangement uses TRBV10-3 and TRBJ2-5; D ambiguous. V shed 7 bases and J shed 1 base, with 10 bases lying between them. The germline gives CDR1 ENHRY, CDR2 SYGVKD. The CDR3 extends over 13 amino acids. The CDR3 here is CAINSEAQETQYF. DNA of the CDR3: TGTGCCATCAACTCTGAAGCCCAAGAGACCCAGTACTTC.

The gene calls are TRBV12-3 or TRBV12-4 and TRBJ2-1; tentative D call: TRBD2 (6 bases). This CDR3 is built from 15 residues. V shed 3 bases and J shed 5 bases, with 14 bases lying between them. CDR3 in amino acids: CASSFGGWRNNEQFF. DNA of the CDR3: TGTGCCAGCAGTTTCGGGGGTTGGCGGAACAATGAGCAGTTCTTC.

This chain joins TRBV7-4 and TRBJ2-7, with a possible D match to TRBD2 (7 bases). Germline V gives CDR1 SGHVT, CDR2 SQSDAQ. This CDR3 is 15 amino acids long. Trimming cost V 4 bases and J 0 bases, with 13 bases left between them. CDR3 region: CASSCGGRSSYEQYF. As DNA, the CDR3 is TGTGCCAGCAGCTGCGGGGGCAGGAGCTCCTACGAGCAGTACTTC.

The chain joins TRBV6-5 to TRBJ2-5; either TRBD1 or TRBD2 may fit D (5 bases each). The CDR3 sequence is 13 residues long. V was clipped by 6 bases and J by 5 bases, with 13 bases between them. The V gene's germline CDR1 is MNHEY and CDR2 SVGAGI. CDR3 coding DNA: TGTGCCAGCAGAACCCGGGGCCGGGAGACCCAGTACTTC. It yields the protein CASRTRGRETQYF.

The chain combines TRBV20-1 with TRBJ1-2; 10 nucleotides align to TRBD1. Germline loops: CDR1 DFQATT, CDR2 SNEGSKA (reference sequence). Trimming cost V 3 bases and J 5 bases; bases outside gene matches: 3. The CDR3 sequence is 13 residues long. CDR3 bases: TGCAGTGCTAGGTCGGGACAGGGGTATGGCTACACCTTC. It yields the protein CSARSGQGYGYTF.